The clone carrying this T cell receptor (beta chain) was observed a few times. The antigen remains undetermined. This record comes from a study of response to subunit inactivated influenza vaccine. The germline gives CDR1 MNHNS, CDR2 SASEGT. This CDR3 is 15 amino acids long. The V and J ends lost 5 bases and 6 bases respectively, with 16 bases between them. Via MiXCR, TCRdb re-called the RT-PCR reads, giving one row per CDR3 protein. The sample lists hundreds of thousands of distinct CDR3 sequences; roughly 18% were seen once. Study results and caveats: Each seasonal influenza vaccination recruits few new T cells, the authors suggested.

The TCR sequence derives from a man aged 50-60 years who received an inactivated influenza vaccine. The V and J genes are TRBV6-1 and TRBJ2-2; D may be TRBD2 (5 bases). This sample comprised PBMCs from blood, obtained roughly 5 days after vaccination. The CDR3: CASSKPAVLPGELFF. CDR3 in DNA: TGTGCCAGCAGTAAACCAGCGGTACTGCCCGGGGAGCTGTTTTTT.